Listed below are T cell receptor beta chains from one sample, sequenced in a study of metastatic and nonmetastatic thyroid tumors. MiXCR reprocessed the PCR reads for TCRdb. Of about 13,000 clones listed, roughly 28% are singletons. Sequencing input: tumor tissue. Receptor source: a female donor with papillary thyroid cancer or a benign thyroid nodule (not recorded which). Some clones in this sample may be carry-over from other donors' samples. The CDR3 runs from the conserved cysteine through the conserved F or W. D genes are given only for firm matches. Not all rows give a size; the values are once, few, many and, for expanded clones, a class.

size	V	J	D	CDR3	DNA
medium-sized	TRBV18	TRBJ2-2	TRBD1	CASSRTGGTGELFF	TGTGCCAGCTCACGGACAGGCGGGACCGGGGAGCTGTTTTTT
NA	TRBV30	TRBJ2-3	NA	CAWSIVGSTDTQYF	TGTGCCTGGAGCATCGTGGGGAGCACAGATACGCAGTATTTT
NA	TRBV9	TRBJ2-5	TRBD2	CARSGVAGRETQYF	TGTGCAAGAAGCGGGGTAGCGGGAAGAGAGACCCAGTACTTC
medium-sized	TRBV20-1	TRBJ2-4	NA	CSARGTTGNIQYF	TGCAGTGCTAGAGGGACAACCGGTAACATTCAGTACTTC
many	TRBV28	TRBJ1-1	TRBD1	CASTRTGEDTEAFF	TGTGCCAGCACGAGAACAGGGGAGGACACTGAAGCTTTCTTT
few	TRBV20-1	TRBJ1-1	NA	CSASAPQGNTEAFF	TGCAGTGCTAGCGCCCCCCAGGGGAACACTGAAGCTTTCTTT
many	TRBV5-1	TRBJ2-3	NA	CASSLDAPNTDTQYF	TGCGCCAGCAGCTTGGACGCACCTAACACAGATACGCAGTATTTT
many	TRBV20-1	TRBJ2-5	NA	CSARSRGKEETQYF	TGCAGCGCTAGATCCAGGGGAAAGGAAGAGACCCAGTACTTC
NA	TRBV20-1	TRBJ1-1	NA	CSARDQVINTEAFF	TGCAGTGCTAGAGACCAGGTAATTAACACTGAAGCTTTCTTT
NA	TRBV9	TRBJ2-1	TRBD2	CASRSHYTSGLEQFF	TGTGCCAGCAGAAGCCACTATACTAGCGGGCTTGAGCAGTTCTTC
once	TRBV5-1	TRBJ1-1	NA	CASSLAEIALTLNTEAFF	TGCGCCAGCAGCTTGGCCGAAATTGCTCTTACTTTGAACACTGAAGCTTTCTTT
medium-sized	TRBV28	TRBJ1-5	NA	CASRGDQALNQPQHF	TGTGCCAGCCGCGGAGATCAAGCCCTAAATCAGCCCCAGCATTTT
NA	TRBV20-1	TRBJ2-5	TRBD2	CSGGLSRGGQETQYF	TGCAGTGGGGGGCTGTCGCGGGGGGGCCAGGAGACCCAGTACTTC
NA	TRBV30	TRBJ2-3	NA	CAWSAVMSTDTQYF	TGTGCCTGGAGTGCGGTCATGAGCACAGACACGCAGTATTTT
many	TRBV20-1	TRBJ2-1	TRBD2	CSARPGLAVNEQFF	TGCAGTGCTCGCCCGGGACTAGCGGTCAATGAGCAGTTCTTC
NA	TRBV7-6	TRBJ2-1	TRBD2	CASSLDTAGAYNEQFF	TGTGCCAGCAGCTTAGATACTGCGGGAGCTTACAATGAGCAGTTCTTC
NA	TRBV4-2	TRBJ1-1	NA	CASSQADYYAEAFF	TGTGCCAGCAGCCAAGCGGACTACTATGCTGAAGCTTTCTTT
many	TRBV19	TRBJ1-1	NA	CASSPAGRQGEAFF	TGTGCCAGTAGTCCTGCGGGCCGACAAGGGGAAGCTTTCTTT
NA	TRBV5-1	TRBJ2-7	NA	CASSLGAGSYEQYF	TGCGCCAGCAGCTTGGGAGCGGGCTCCTACGAGCAGTACTTC
few	TRBV6-2/TRBV6-3	TRBJ1-2	NA	CASSAGTANYRYTF	TGTGCCAGCAGTGCCGGTACAGCTAACTATCGCTACACCTTC
many	TRBV2	TRBJ1-6	TRBD1	CASSGPGGDSPLHF	TGTGCCAGCAGTGGGCCAGGGGGGGATTCACCCCTCCACTTT
few	TRBV6-1	TRBJ2-2	TRBD1	CTTRTGLGELFF	TGTACCACCAGGACAGGGCTCGGGGAGCTGTTTTTT
many	TRBV28	TRBJ1-1	NA	CASSGRVPAEAFF	TGTGCCAGCAGCGGGAGGGTGCCAGCCGAAGCTTTCTTT
NA	TRBV4-1	TRBJ2-3	TRBD1	CASSPRPGQGWDTQYF	TGCGCCAGCAGCCCAAGGCCGGGACAGGGATGGGATACGCAGTATTTT
many	TRBV20-1	TRBJ1-2	NA	CSAKKDIYGYTF	TGCAGTGCTAAAAAGGACATCTATGGCTACACCTTC
once	TRBV20-1	TRBJ2-3	NA	CSASREIGSTDTQYF	TGCAGTGCTAGCCGCGAAATCGGGAGCACAGATACGCAGTATTTT
few	TRBV2	TRBJ1-1	TRBD1	CASSLQGVCTEAFF	TGTGCCAGCAGCCTACAGGGGGTGTGCACTGAAGCTTTCTTT
NA	TRBV11-2	TRBJ2-1	NA	CASSLSGSAKDEQFF	TGTGCCAGCAGCTTAAGTGGCTCCGCGAAAGATGAGCAGTTCTTC
medium-sized	TRBV15	TRBJ2-2	TRBD1	CATSSRGPGTGELFF	TGTGCCACCAGCAGCAGGGGGCCGGGCACCGGGGAGCTGTTTTTT
NA	TRBV6-2/TRBV6-3	TRBJ2-1	TRBD2	CASTPLLGSGSDEQFF	TGTGCCAGCACCCCCCTGTTGGGTAGCGGGAGTGATGAGCAGTTCTTC
NA	TRBV9	TRBJ2-7	TRBD1	CASSIDRGQEQYF	TGTGCCAGCAGCATCGACAGGGGGCAAGAGCAGTACTTC
many	TRBV20-1	TRBJ1-1	NA	CSARSVQGDMNTEAFF	TGCAGTGCTAGGAGTGTCCAGGGCGACATGAACACTGAAGCTTTCTTT
few	TRBV28	TRBJ1-5	NA	CASSLSSDGSNQPQHF	TGTGCCAGCAGTCTCTCCTCCGACGGGAGCAATCAGCCCCAGCATTTT
few	TRBV30	TRBJ1-1	TRBD1	CAWKLKGASTEAFF	TGTGCCTGGAAGTTAAAGGGGGCATCAACTGAAGCTTTCTTT
NA	TRBV7-8	TRBJ2-2	NA	CASRPGTPNNGELFF	TGTGCCAGCAGACCCGGGACACCTAACAACGGGGAGCTGTTTTTT
few	TRBV4-2	TRBJ2-7	NA	CASSQFRDISYEQYF	TGTGCCAGCAGCCAATTCCGGGACATCTCCTACGAGCAGTACTTC
once	TRBV5-4	TRBJ1-2	TRBD1	CASSQDRDYVYTF	TGTGCCAGCAGCCAAGACAGGGACTATGTCTACACCTTC
NA	TRBV2	TRBJ1-6	TRBD1	CASLTGINSPLHF	TGTGCCAGCCTGACAGGGATTAATTCACCCCTCCACTTT
NA	TRBV18	TRBJ1-2	TRBD1	CASSPPGQADGYTF	TGTGCCAGCTCACCCCCAGGACAGGCGGATGGCTACACCTTC
few	TRBV6-1	TRBJ2-7	NA	CAFMGDTYEHYF	TGTGCCTTCATGGGGGACACCTACGAGCATTACTTC
NA	TRBV7-8	TRBJ1-2	TRBD1	CASSNERGLIQGYTF	TGTGCCAGCAGCAATGAGAGGGGGCTAATACAAGGCTACACCTTC
many	TRBV12-3/TRBV12-4	TRBJ2-6	NA	CASSPTQPSGANVLTF	TGTGCCAGCAGTCCTACCCAGCCTAGTGGGGCCAACGTCCTGACTTTC
NA	TRBV11-2	TRBJ2-2	NA	CASNSGRLGLTWELFF	TGTGCCAGCAACTCAGGCCGTTTAGGTTTAACGTGGGAGCTGTTTTTT
few	TRBV6-5	TRBJ1-2	NA	CASTFGRNYGYTF	TGTGCCAGCACTTTTGGCAGAAACTATGGCTACACCTTC
many	TRBV7-9	TRBJ1-1	NA	CASNVNTEAFF	TGTGCCAGCAACGTGAACACTGAAGCTTTCTTT
NA	TRBV4-2	TRBJ1-1	NA	CASSQAPSEAFF	TGTGCCAGCAGCCAAGCCCCCTCTGAAGCTTTCTTT
many	TRBV20-1	TRBJ2-1	TRBD2	CSARVLAEGEQFF	TGCAGTGCTAGAGTACTAGCGGAGGGGGAGCAGTTCTTC
NA	TRBV7-8	TRBJ2-3	TRBD2	CASSWTSGTDTQYF	TGTGCCAGCAGCTGGACTAGCGGGACAGATACGCAGTATTTT
NA	TRBV27	TRBJ2-2	TRBD2	CASCRTSRSLRNTGELFF	TGTGCCAGCTGCAGGACTAGCAGGAGTCTTAGGAACACGGGGGAGCTGTTTTTT
few	TRBV27	TRBJ2-1	NA	CPSSLSPGYSRYEQFF	TGTCCCAGCAGTTTATCTCCGGGATACAGCCGGTATGAGCAGTTCTTC
NA	TRBV13	TRBJ2-6	NA	CASSLLAGDARRRGANVLTF	TGTGCCAGCAGCCTCCTCGCCGGGGATGCGAGGCGGCGCGGGGCCAACGTCCTGACTTTC
medium-sized	TRBV25-1	TRBJ2-7	NA	CASSGRLIYEQYF	TGTGCCAGCAGTGGCCGACTGATATACGAGCAGTACTTC
few	TRBV28	TRBJ1-1	NA	CASSFHSIFQESNTEAFF	TGTGCCAGCAGTTTTCACTCGATATTCCAGGAATCGAACACTGAAGCTTTCTTT
NA	TRBV18	TRBJ2-5	TRBD2	CASSPPTAGVAETQYF	TGTGCCAGCTCACCACCGACAGCGGGAGTTGCAGAGACCCAGTACTTC